The 18 T cell receptor beta chains presented below share a single source sample, sequenced in a study of monozygotic twins with inflammatory bowel disease. TCRdb reprocessed the 5' RACE reads and keeps a single row for each CDR3 protein, giving no DNA. Its clone listing holds over 200,000 distinct CDR3 sequences. The sample taken for sequencing was blood. Receptors originate from a human donor with ulcerative colitis or Crohn's disease, or a healthy co-twin of an affected twin (not recorded which).

The chain couples TRBV2 to TRBJ2-7; checking the TCRdb D call of TRBD1 is not possible without DNA. The CDR3 contains 15 residues. The V gene's germline CDR1 is SNHLY and CDR2 FYNNEI. CDR3 in amino acids: CASMFGNAGVYEQYF.

This chain joins TRBV29-1 and TRBJ2-1; TCRdb's D call of TRBD2 is untestable without DNA. The CDR3 loop spans 13 amino acids. Per the germline V gene, CDR1 is SQVTM and CDR2 is ANQGSEA. The CDR3: CSVERGGTDEQFF.

V usage is TRBV12-3 or TRBV12-4 and J usage is TRBJ1-1. CDR3 length equals 15 residues. CDR3: CASSLQNHGNTEAFF.

This sequence joins TRBV20-1 and TRBJ2-1; TCRdb designates TRBD2, a call that cannot be tested without DNA. The CDR3 contains 18 residues. Germline values: CDR1 DFQATT, CDR2 SNEGSKA (reference sequence). CDR3 amino acids: CSALPAIQLAGVSNEQFF.

The chain has TRBV12-3 or TRBV12-4 and TRBJ1-2; the TCRdb call, TRBD1, lacks DNA for checking. This CDR3 contains 15 residues. CDR3 amino acids: CASTLGQATNYGYTF.

This chain uses TRBV5-8 with TRBJ2-1. The CDR3 contains 15 residues. Germline CDR1 is SGHTS and CDR2 is YDEGEE. The CDR3 loop reads CASSLVFEDGDEQFF.

The V gene is TRBV29-1, the J gene TRBJ1-2; there is no DNA to check the TCRdb D call of TRBD1. Germline lookup yields CDR1 SQVTM and CDR2 ANQGSEA. This CDR3 spans 12 amino acids. CDR3 region: CSVGDRGGGYTF.

The V gene is TRBV12-3 or TRBV12-4, the J gene TRBJ2-1; there is no DNA to check the TCRdb D call of TRBD2. This CDR3 has 17 residues. The chain's CDR3 is CASSSGRRQGGYNEQFF.

The chain combines TRBV3-1 with TRBJ1-1; TCRdb names TRBD1, which stays unverified in the absence of DNA. Germline V gene lookup returns CDR1 LGHDT and CDR2 YNNKEL (reference sequence). CDR3 length: 11 amino acids. CDR3 residues: CATTSGAEAFF.

The chain joins TRBV6-1 to TRBJ1-6. This CDR3 comprises 14 residues. In germline, CDR1 is MNHNS, CDR2 SASEGT. The CDR3 loop is CASGGTTENSPLHF.

This CDR3 reads CASSLGQAGGETQYF. This rearrangement joins TRBV14 to TRBJ2-5; TCRdb picks TRBD1, but there is no DNA to check that call. The germline V gene encodes CDR1 SGHDN and CDR2 FVKESK. The length of the CDR3 is 15 residues.

This chain's CDR3 is CASSLGPVGLDSPLHF. V and J are TRBV5-1 and TRBJ1-6. The germline gives CDR1 SGHRS, CDR2 YFSETQ. The CDR3 totals 16 residues.

V and J are TRBV10-2 and TRBJ2-7. The CDR3 length is 12 residues. Germline V CDR1 and CDR2: WSHSY, SAAADI. CDR3 amino acids: CASGQAYYEQYF.

The chain links TRBV19 to TRBJ1-1; absent DNA, TCRdb's TRBD1 call cannot be checked. In germline, CDR1 is LNHDA, CDR2 SQIVND (reference sequence). This CDR3 comprises 13 residues. This chain's CDR3 is CASNVWGGTEAFF.

The rearrangement joins TRBV12-3 or TRBV12-4 to TRBJ1-2. This CDR3 contains 12 residues. This CDR3 reads CASSVGIGGYTF.

The rearrangement uses TRBV25-1 and TRBJ1-2; TCRdb selects TRBD1, and the lack of DNA leaves this call unchecked. Germline V gene lookup returns CDR1 MGHDK and CDR2 SYGVNS. The CDR3 covers 18 residues. The CDR3 spells CASSECEGAQAASYGYTF.

The rearrangement links TRBV5-1 to TRBJ2-7; no DNA is available, so the TRBD1 call from TCRdb remains unchecked. The CDR3 loop spans 13 amino acids. The germline V gene has CDR1 SGHRS and CDR2 YFSETQ. CDR3 sequence reads: CASSIVPHTEQYF. Full variable domain (missing parts from reference TRBV5-1 and TRBJ2-7): KAGVTQTPRYLIKTRGQQVTLSCSPISGHRSVSWYQQTPGQGLQFLFEYFSETQRNKGNFPGRFSGRQFSNSRSEMNVSTLELGDSALYLCASSIVPHTEQYFGPGTRLTVT.

This chain connects TRBV7-9 to TRBJ1-3. The CDR3 has 14 amino acids. The germline gives CDR1 SEHNR, CDR2 FQNEAQ (reference sequence). The CDR3 protein is CASSLIGSGNTIYF.